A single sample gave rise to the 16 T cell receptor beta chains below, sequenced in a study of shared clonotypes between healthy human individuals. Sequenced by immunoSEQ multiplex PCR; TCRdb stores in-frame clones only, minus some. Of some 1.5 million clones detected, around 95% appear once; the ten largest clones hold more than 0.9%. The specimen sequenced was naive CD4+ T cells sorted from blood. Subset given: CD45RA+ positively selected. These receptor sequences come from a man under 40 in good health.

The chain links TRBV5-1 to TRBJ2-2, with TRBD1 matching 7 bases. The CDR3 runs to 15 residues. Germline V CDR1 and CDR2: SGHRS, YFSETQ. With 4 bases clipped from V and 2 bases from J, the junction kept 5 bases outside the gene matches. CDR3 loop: CASSVDRPNTGELFF. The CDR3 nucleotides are TGCGCCAGCAGCGTGGACAGGCCAAACACCGGGGAGCTGTTTTTT.

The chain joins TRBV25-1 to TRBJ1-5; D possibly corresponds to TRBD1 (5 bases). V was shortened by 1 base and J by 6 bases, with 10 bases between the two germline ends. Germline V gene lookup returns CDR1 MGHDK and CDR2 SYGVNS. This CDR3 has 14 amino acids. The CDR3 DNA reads TGTGCCAGCAGTGAATTTGCAGGGCTTCAGCCCCAGCATTTT. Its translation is CASSEFAGLQPQHF.

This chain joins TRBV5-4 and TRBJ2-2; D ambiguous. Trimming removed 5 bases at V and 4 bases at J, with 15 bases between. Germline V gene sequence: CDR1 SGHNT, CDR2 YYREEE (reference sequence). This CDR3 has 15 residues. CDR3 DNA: TGTGCCAGCAGTATTGGGAAGGTATCCACCGGGGAGCTGTTTTTT. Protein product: CASSIGKVSTGELFF. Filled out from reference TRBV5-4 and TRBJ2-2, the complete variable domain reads ETGVTQSPTHLIKTRGQQVTLRCSSQSGHNTVSWYQQALGQGPQFIFQYYREEENGRGNFPPRFSGLQFPNYSSELNVNALELDDSALYLCASSIGKVSTGELFFGEGSRLTVL.

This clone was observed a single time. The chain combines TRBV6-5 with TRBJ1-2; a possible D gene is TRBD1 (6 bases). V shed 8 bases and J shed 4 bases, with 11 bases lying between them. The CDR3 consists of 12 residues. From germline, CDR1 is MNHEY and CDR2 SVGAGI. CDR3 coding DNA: TGTGCCAGCCGAACAGGGAGCTATGGCTACACCTTC. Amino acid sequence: CASRTGSYGYTF.

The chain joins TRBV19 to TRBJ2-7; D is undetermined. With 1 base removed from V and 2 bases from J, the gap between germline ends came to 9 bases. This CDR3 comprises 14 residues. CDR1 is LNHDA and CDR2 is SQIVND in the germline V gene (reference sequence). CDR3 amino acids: CASSIGVVAYEQYF. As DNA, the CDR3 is TGTGCCAGTAGTATAGGCGTAGTGGCCTACGAGCAGTACTTC. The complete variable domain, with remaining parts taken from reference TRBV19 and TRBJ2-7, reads DGGITQSPKYLFRKEGQNVTLSCEQNLNHDAMYWYRQDPGQGLRLIYYSQIVNDFQKGDIAEGYSVSREKKESFPLTVTSAQKNPTAFYLCASSIGVVAYEQYFGPGTRLTVT.

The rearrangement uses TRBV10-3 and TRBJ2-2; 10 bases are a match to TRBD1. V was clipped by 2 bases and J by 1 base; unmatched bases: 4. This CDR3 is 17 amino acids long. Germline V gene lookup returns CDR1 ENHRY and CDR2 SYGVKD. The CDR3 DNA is TGTGCCATCAGTGAGCCGGGACAGGGGTTGAACACCGGGGAGCTGTTTTTT. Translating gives CAISEPGQGLNTGELFF.

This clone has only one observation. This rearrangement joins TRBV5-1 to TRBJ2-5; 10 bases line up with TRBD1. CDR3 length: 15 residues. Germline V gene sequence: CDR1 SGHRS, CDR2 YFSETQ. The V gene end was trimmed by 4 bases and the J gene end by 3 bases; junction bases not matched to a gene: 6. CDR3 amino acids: CASSRAGTGEETQYF. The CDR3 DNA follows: TGCGCCAGCAGCCGCGCTGGGACAGGGGAAGAGACCCAGTACTTC.

CDR3 DNA: TGTGCCAGCAGCCCGGGTAGGTCTCCGAACACCGGGGAGCTGTTTTTT. Encoded protein: CASSPGRSPNTGELFF. V gene TRBV5-8 combines with J gene TRBJ2-2; D not certain. Trimming took 4 bases from V and 0 from J, leaving 13 bases between them. Germline assignment: CDR1 SGHTS and CDR2 YDEGEE. The CDR3 length is 16 residues. The variable domain in full, completed from reference TRBV5-8 and TRBJ2-2, reads EAGVTQSPTHLIKTRGQQATLRCSPISGHTSVYWYQQALGLGLQFLLWYDEGEERNRGNFPPRFSGRQFPNYSSELNVNALELEDSALYLCASSPGRSPNTGELFFGEGSRLTVL.

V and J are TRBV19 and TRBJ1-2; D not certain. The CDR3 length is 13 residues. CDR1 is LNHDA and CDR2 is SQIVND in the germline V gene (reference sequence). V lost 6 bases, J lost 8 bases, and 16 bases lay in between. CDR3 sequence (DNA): TGTGCCAGTAGCCGGCCCCCCACGGGCGGCTACACCTTC. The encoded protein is CASSRPPTGGYTF.

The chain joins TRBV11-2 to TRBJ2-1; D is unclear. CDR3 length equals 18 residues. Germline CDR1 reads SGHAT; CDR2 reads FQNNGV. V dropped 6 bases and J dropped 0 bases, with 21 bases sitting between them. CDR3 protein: CASRSLSGSLSSYNEQFF. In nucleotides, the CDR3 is TGTGCCAGCAGATCTCTATCCGGGTCCCTTAGCTCCTACAATGAGCAGTTCTTC.

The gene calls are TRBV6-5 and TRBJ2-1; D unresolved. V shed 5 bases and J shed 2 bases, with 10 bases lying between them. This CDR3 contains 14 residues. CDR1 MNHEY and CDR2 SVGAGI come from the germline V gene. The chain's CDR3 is CASSRSSTYNEQFF. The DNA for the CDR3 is TGTGCCAGCAGTCGATCCTCTACCTACAATGAGCAGTTCTTC.

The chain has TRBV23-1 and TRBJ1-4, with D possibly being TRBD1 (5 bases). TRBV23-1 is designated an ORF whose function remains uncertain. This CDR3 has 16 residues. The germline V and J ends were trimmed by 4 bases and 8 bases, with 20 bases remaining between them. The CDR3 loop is CASSPFTPGGDEKLFF. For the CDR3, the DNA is TGCGCCAGCAGTCCATTTACACCCGGCGGGGACGAAAAACTGTTTTTT.

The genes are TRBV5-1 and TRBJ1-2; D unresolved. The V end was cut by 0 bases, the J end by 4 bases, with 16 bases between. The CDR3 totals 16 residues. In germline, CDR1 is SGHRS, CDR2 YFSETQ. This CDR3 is CASSLGAGSSGYGYTF. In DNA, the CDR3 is TGCGCCAGCAGCTTGGGGGCAGGTTCGTCCGGCTATGGCTACACCTTC.

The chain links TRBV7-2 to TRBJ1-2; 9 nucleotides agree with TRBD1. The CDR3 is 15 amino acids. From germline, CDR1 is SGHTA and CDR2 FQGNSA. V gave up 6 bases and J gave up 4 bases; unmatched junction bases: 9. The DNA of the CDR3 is TGTGCCAGCAGGTTACCCTGGGACAGGGTCTATGGCTACACCTTC. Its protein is CASRLPWDRVYGYTF.

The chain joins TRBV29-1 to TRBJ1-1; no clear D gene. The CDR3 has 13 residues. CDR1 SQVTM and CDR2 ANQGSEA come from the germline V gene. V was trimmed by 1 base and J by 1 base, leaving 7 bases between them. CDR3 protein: CSVEGQENTEAFF. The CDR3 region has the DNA TGCAGCGTTGAAGGGCAGGAGAACACTGAAGCTTTCTTT.

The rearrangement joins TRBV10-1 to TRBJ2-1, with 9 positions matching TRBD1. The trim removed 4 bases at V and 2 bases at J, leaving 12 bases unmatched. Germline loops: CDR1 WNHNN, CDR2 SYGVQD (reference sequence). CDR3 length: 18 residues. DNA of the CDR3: TGCGCCAGCAGTGGGGAATTTGGGGGGACAGGGACCTACAATGAGCAGTTCTTC. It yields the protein CASSGEFGGTGTYNEQFF.